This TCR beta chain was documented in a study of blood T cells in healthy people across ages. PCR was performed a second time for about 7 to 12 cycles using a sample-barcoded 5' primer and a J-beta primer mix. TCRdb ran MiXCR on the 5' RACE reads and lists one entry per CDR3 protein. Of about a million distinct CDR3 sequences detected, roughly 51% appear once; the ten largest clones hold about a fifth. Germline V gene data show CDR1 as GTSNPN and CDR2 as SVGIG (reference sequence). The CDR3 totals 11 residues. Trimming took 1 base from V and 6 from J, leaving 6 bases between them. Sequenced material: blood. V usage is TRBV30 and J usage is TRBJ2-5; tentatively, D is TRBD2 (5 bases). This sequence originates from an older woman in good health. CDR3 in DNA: TGTGCCTGGAGTGCCGGGAAGACCCAGTACTTC. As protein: CAWSAGKTQYF.